A selection of T cell receptor beta chains follows, all from one sample in a study of blood T cells in healthy people across ages. Each CDR3 protein gets one entry after TCRdb re-called the 5' RACE reads with MiXCR. The sample shows 1.5 million to 1.8 million distinct CDR3 sequences, around 40% of them seen only once. What was sequenced was blood. The receptor source for this set is a woman under 30 in good health. The CDR3 runs from the conserved cysteine through the conserved F or W. Fields, in order: clone size, J gene, D gene, V gene, CDR3 protein, CDR3 DNA. The D gene is left open where the match is weak. Part of the rows lack a size; the others show once, few, many or a class for expanded clones.

>.|TRBJ2-7|.|TRBV12-3/TRBV12-4
CASSTLFGTYEQYF
TGTGCCAGCAGCACGCTCTTCGGGACCTACGAGCAGTACTTC
>few|TRBJ2-1|.|TRBV9
CASSVGPGSSSYNEQFF
TGTGCCAGCAGCGTAGGTCCGGGTTCGAGCTCCTACAATGAGCAGTTCTTC
>few|TRBJ2-3|TRBD1|TRBV25-1
CASSYPQGASGYTQYF
TGTGCCAGCAGTTACCCACAGGGGGCGTCGGGCTATACGCAGTATTTT
>.|TRBJ1-2|.|TRBV20-1
CSASDPTGFAGYTF
TGCAGTGCTAGTGACCCTACAGGGTTTGCTGGCTACACCTTC
>.|TRBJ2-7|TRBD2|TRBV5-1
CASSRTSGRAFAYEQYF
TGCGCCAGCAGCAGGACTAGCGGGAGGGCCTTTGCCTACGAGCAGTACTTC
>once|TRBJ1-1|TRBD1|TRBV29-1
CSFRQGNTEAFF
TGCAGCTTTAGACAGGGGAACACTGAAGCTTTCTTT
>.|TRBJ2-2|.|TRBV12-3/TRBV12-4
CASSSRATGNTGELFF
TGTGCCAGCAGTTCCCGGGCGACAGGGAACACCGGGGAGCTGTTTTTT
>.|TRBJ2-7|TRBD2|TRBV27
CASSYTGRVHNEQYF
TGTGCCAGCAGTTACACGGGGAGGGTCCACAATGAGCAGTACTTC
>.|TRBJ1-1|.|TRBV12-3/TRBV12-4
CASSPNRDFTEAFF
TGTGCCAGCAGCCCCAACAGGGACTTCACTGAAGCTTTCTTT
>.|TRBJ2-7|TRBD2|TRBV7-8
CASRTTSGGPSEQYF
TGTGCCAGCAGGACCACTAGCGGGGGGCCATCCGAGCAGTACTTC
>many|TRBJ1-5|.|TRBV20-1
CSARSYSNQPQHF
TGCAGTGCTAGGAGCTATAGCAATCAGCCCCAGCATTTT
>few|TRBJ2-1|.|TRBV12-3/TRBV12-4
CASTLGNNEQFF
TGTGCCAGCACCCTGGGGAACAATGAGCAGTTCTTC
>few|TRBJ2-5|TRBD2|TRBV11-2
CASSLAGGSGEETQYF
TGTGCCAGCAGCTTAGCGGGAGGTAGCGGGGAAGAGACCCAGTACTTC
>.|TRBJ1-2|TRBD1|TRBV6-5
CTSSAGTGPGSYGYTF
TGTACCAGCAGCGCCGGGACAGGGCCCGGGAGCTATGGCTACACCTTC
>few|TRBJ2-7|.|TRBV4-3
CASSQGSRGSYEQYF
TGCGCCAGCAGCCAAGGTTCCCGGGGCTCCTACGAGCAGTACTTC
>.|TRBJ2-4|.|TRBV7-2
CASSLGDPPNIQYF
TGTGCCAGCAGCTTAGGAGACCCACCGAACATTCAGTACTTC
>.|TRBJ2-1|TRBD1|TRBV6-1
CASASDRVAYNEQFF
TGTGCCAGCGCTTCTGACAGGGTCGCCTACAATGAGCAGTTCTTC
>few|TRBJ1-1|.|TRBV3-1
CASSQAVSEAFF
TGTGCCAGCAGCCAAGCGGTTTCTGAAGCTTTCTTT
>.|TRBJ1-2|.|TRBV6-1
CASSEAPLRDYGYTF
TGTGCCAGCAGTGAAGCTCCGCTCCGGGACTATGGCTACACCTTC
>.|TRBJ1-2|.|TRBV12-5
CASGLVAGGEGGYTF
TGTGCTAGTGGTTTGGTAGCAGGAGGGGAGGGTGGCTACACCTTC
>few|TRBJ2-3|TRBD2|TRBV20-1
CSAKPGLADTDTQYF
TGCAGTGCCAAACCGGGACTAGCGGACACAGATACGCAGTATTTT
>few|TRBJ1-2|.|TRBV4-3
CASSQDPRYGYTF
TGCGCCAGCAGCCAAGATCCCCGGTATGGCTACACCTTC
>.|TRBJ1-3|.|TRBV7-9
CASTRRGGISGNTIYF
TGTGCCAGCACACGAAGGGGCGGCATCTCTGGAAACACCATATATTTT
>few|TRBJ2-3|.|TRBV20-1
CSAREPRESTDTQYF
TGCAGTGCTAGAGAGCCCAGGGAAAGCACAGATACGCAGTATTTT
>few|TRBJ2-1|.|TRBV9
CASSAAGHSNNEQFF
TGTGCCAGCAGCGCCGCGGGACACTCGAACAATGAGCAGTTCTTC
>once|TRBJ1-1|.|TRBV5-1
CANSLKGGDTEAFF
TGCGCCAACAGCTTGAAGGGGGGGGACACTGAAGCTTTCTTT
>few|TRBJ1-2|TRBD1|TRBV11-2
CASSLVTGADYGYTF
TGTGCCAGCAGCTTGGTGACAGGGGCCGACTATGGCTACACCTTC
>once|TRBJ1-2|.|TRBV4-3
CASSQNGGDPNYGYTF
TGCGCCAGCAGCCAGAATGGGGGCGACCCTAACTATGGCTACACCTTC
>.|TRBJ2-2|.|TRBV6-1
CASRQARRANTGELFF
TGTGCCAGTCGACAGGCACGGAGGGCAAACACCGGGGAGCTGTTTTTT
>few|TRBJ2-7|.|TRBV11-1
CASSPTATYEQYF
TGTGCCAGCAGCCCGACAGCTACCTACGAGCAGTACTTC
>.|TRBJ2-5|.|TRBV29-1
CSAARSSTEETQYF
TGCAGCGCTGCCCGCAGTTCTACAGAAGAGACCCAGTACTTC
>.|TRBJ1-2|.|TRBV3-1
CASSLRTLGYGYTF
TGTGCCAGCAGCCTGCGGACACTCGGCTATGGCTACACCTTC
>.|TRBJ1-2|.|TRBV27
CASSLSSQGNRGYTF
TGTGCCAGCAGTTTATCCAGCCAGGGTAATAGGGGCTACACCTTC
>.|TRBJ1-1|.|TRBV6-5
CASTGDLGDTEAFF
TGTGCCAGCACCGGGGACCTTGGGGACACTGAAGCTTTCTTT
>.|TRBJ1-1|.|TRBV28
CAITRKRVYPEAFF
TGTGCCATCACCCGGAAACGGGTTTACCCTGAAGCTTTCTTT
>.|TRBJ1-2|.|TRBV3-1
CASSHPRIAYGYTF
TGTGCCAGCAGCCATCCCAGGATCGCCTATGGCTACACCTTC
>few|TRBJ2-3|.|TRBV20-1
CSARDLEGANPSTDTQYF
TGCAGTGCTAGAGATTTGGAGGGGGCCAATCCTAGCACAGATACGCAGTATTTT
>.|TRBJ2-3|TRBD2|TRBV27
CASSLVGLVEDTQYF
TGTGCCAGCAGTTTGGTCGGACTAGTAGAAGATACGCAGTATTTT
>.|TRBJ1-4|.|TRBV7-9
CAGSKEVTGYEKLFF
TGTGCCGGCAGCAAAGAAGTGACGGGGTACGAAAAACTGTTTTTT
>.|TRBJ2-7|TRBD2|TRBV6-2/TRBV6-3
CASSYSTSGSSYEQYF
TGTGCCAGCAGTTACTCTACTAGCGGGAGCTCCTACGAGCAGTACTTC
>few|TRBJ1-1|TRBD1|TRBV20-1
CSAPDRGRITEAFF
TGCAGTGCGCCTGACAGGGGGCGGATCACTGAAGCTTTCTTT
>.|TRBJ2-1|TRBD1|TRBV29-1
CSADGTGVSEQFF
TGCAGCGCCGATGGGACAGGGGTGTCCGAGCAGTTCTTC
>.|TRBJ2-1|.|TRBV2
CASSESSSVNEQFF
TGTGCCAGCAGTGAGTCGAGCTCGGTCAATGAGCAGTTCTTC
>.|TRBJ1-5|.|TRBV28
CASSLNLAVRNQPQHF
TGTGCCAGCAGTTTGAATCTGGCGGTTCGCAATCAGCCCCAGCATTTT
>.|TRBJ2-4|TRBD2|TRBV11-2
CASSYWEGSDIQYF
TGTGCCAGCAGCTACTGGGAGGGATCTGACATTCAGTACTTC
>few|TRBJ2-5|.|TRBV6-5
CASSPGSLQETQYF
TGTGCCAGCAGCCCCGGGTCCCTCCAAGAGACCCAGTACTTC
>few|TRBJ2-1|TRBD1|TRBV2
CASSDPDRRPYNEQFF
TGTGCCAGCAGTGACCCGGACAGGAGACCCTACAATGAGCAGTTCTTC
>.|TRBJ2-1|.|TRBV9
CASRSGVGGNEQFF
TGTGCCAGCAGATCAGGGGTGGGTGGCAATGAGCAGTTCTTC
>.|TRBJ2-7|TRBD1|TRBV28
CASSSPDRDFNEQYF
TGTGCCAGCAGTTCGCCCGACAGGGATTTCAACGAGCAGTACTTC
>few|TRBJ2-1|TRBD1|TRBV7-8
CASSLDRGRYNEQFF
TGTGCCAGCAGCTTGGACAGGGGACGCTACAATGAGCAGTTCTTC
>many|TRBJ1-2|.|TRBV12-3/TRBV12-4
CASSPGGGGYTF
TGTGCCAGCAGCCCGGGAGGTGGCGGCTACACCTTC
>few|TRBJ2-7|TRBD2|TRBV6-5
CASSYGRTSGRASEQYF
TGTGCCAGCAGTTACGGAAGAACTAGCGGGAGGGCCAGCGAGCAGTACTTC
>.|TRBJ1-4|.|TRBV12-3/TRBV12-4
CASTGSQGREKLFF
TGTGCCAGCACGGGCAGCCAAGGGAGGGAAAAACTGTTTTTT
>few|TRBJ2-1|TRBD1|TRBV25-1
CATQGAVAYNEQFF
TGTGCCACCCAGGGGGCGGTCGCCTACAATGAGCAGTTCTTC
>.|TRBJ2-7|TRBD2|TRBV28
CASSLMGLAFNEQYF
TGTGCCAGCAGTTTAATGGGACTAGCATTCAATGAGCAGTACTTC